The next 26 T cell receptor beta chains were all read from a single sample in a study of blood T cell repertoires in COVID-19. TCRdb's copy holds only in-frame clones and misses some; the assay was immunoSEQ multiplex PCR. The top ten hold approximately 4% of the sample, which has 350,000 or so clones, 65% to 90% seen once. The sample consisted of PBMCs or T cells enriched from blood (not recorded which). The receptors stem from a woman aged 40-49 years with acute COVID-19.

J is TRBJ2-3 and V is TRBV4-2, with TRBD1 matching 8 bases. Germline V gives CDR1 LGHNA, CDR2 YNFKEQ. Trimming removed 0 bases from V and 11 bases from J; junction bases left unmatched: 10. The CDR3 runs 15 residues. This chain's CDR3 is CASSQDLGRQGKQYF. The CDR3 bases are TGTGCCAGCAGCCAAGATTTAGGGAGACAGGGGAAGCAGTATTTT.

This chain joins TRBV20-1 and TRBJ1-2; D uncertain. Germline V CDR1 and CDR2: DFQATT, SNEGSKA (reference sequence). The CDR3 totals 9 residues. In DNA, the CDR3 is TGCAGCCTAGTCGATGGCTACACCTTC. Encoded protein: CSLVDGYTF.

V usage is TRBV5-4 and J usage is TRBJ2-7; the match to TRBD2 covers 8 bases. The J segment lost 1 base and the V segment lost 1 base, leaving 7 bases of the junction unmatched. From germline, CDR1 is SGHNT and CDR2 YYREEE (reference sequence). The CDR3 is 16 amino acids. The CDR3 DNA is TGTGCCAGCAGCTTGCGGGTAGCGGGGCCATCCTACGAGCAGTACTTC. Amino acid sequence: CASSLRVAGPSYEQYF.

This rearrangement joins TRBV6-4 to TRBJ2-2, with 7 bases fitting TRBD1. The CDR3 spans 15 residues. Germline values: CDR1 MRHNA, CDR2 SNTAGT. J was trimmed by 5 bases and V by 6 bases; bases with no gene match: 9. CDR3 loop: CASRPDRVNTGELFF. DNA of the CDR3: TGTGCCAGCAGACCCGACAGGGTGAATACCGGGGAGCTGTTTTTT.

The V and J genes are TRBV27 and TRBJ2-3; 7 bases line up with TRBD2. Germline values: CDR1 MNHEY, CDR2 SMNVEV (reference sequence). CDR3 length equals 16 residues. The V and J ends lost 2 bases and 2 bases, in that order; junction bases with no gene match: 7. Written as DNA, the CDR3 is TGTGCCAGCAGTTTAGGAGCGGGGACTACCACAGATACGCAGTATTTT. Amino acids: CASSLGAGTTTDTQYF.

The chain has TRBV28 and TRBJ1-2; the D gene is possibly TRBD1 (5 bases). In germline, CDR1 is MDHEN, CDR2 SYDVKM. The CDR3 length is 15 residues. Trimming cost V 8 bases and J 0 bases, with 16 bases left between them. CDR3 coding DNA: TGTGCCAGCGGACCTCGGGGGAAAGCTAACTATGGCTACACCTTC. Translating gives CASGPRGKANYGYTF.

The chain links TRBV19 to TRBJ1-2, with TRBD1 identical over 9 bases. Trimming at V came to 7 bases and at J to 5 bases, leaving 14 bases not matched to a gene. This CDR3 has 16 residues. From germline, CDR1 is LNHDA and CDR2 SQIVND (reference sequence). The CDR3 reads CASIGTRDREGYGYTF. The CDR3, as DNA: TGTGCCAGTATTGGAACCCGGGACAGGGAGGGATATGGCTACACCTTC.

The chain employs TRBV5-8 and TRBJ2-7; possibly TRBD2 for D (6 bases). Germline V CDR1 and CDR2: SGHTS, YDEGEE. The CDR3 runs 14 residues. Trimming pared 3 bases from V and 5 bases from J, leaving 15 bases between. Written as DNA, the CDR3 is TGTGCCAGCAGCTCGGGACTCCCCGGCCACGAGCAGTACTTC. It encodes CASSSGLPGHEQYF. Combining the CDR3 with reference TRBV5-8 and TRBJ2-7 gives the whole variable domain EAGVTQSPTHLIKTRGQQATLRCSPISGHTSVYWYQQALGLGLQFLLWYDEGEERNRGNFPPRFSGRQFPNYSSELNVNALELEDSALYLCASSSGLPGHEQYFGPGTRLTVT.

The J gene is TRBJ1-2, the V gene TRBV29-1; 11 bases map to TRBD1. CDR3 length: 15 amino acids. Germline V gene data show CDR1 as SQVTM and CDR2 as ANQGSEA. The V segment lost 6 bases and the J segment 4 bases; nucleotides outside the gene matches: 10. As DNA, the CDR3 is TGCAGCGTAGGCCGCGGACAGGGGGCAGGCTATGGCTACACCTTC. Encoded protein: CSVGRGQGAGYGYTF.

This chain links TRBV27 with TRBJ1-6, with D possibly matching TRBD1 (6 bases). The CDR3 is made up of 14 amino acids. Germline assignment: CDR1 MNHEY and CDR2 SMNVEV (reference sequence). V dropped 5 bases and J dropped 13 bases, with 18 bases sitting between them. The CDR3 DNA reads TGTGCCAGCAGTAAACAGGGCCCCTTCAATCCCCTCCACTTT. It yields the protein CASSKQGPFNPLHF.

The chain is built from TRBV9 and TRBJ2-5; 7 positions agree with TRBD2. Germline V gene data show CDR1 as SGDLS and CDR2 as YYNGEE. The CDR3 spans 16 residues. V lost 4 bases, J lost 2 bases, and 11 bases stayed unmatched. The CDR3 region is CASSPRTSLGQETQYF. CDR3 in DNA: TGTGCCAGCAGCCCCAGGACTAGTTTGGGACAAGAGACCCAGTACTTC.

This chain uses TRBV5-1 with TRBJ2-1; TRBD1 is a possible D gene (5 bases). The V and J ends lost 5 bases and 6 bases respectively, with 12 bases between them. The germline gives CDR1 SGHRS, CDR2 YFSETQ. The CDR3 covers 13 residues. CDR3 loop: CASRVDMLNEQFF. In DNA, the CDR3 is TGCGCCAGCAGGGTGGACATGCTCAATGAGCAGTTCTTC.

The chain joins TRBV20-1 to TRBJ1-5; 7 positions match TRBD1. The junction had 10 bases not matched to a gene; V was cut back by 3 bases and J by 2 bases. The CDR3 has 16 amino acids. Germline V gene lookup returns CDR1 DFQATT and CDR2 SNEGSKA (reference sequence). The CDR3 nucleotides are TGCAGTGCTAGTTTTCAGACAGGGTCTCGCAATCAGCCCCAGCATTTT. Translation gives CSASFQTGSRNQPQHF.

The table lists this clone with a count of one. This CDR3 reads CASRWGQLNTEAFF. In nucleotides, the CDR3 is TGTGCCAGTAGGTGGGGACAGTTGAACACTGAAGCTTTCTTT. This chain links TRBV19 with TRBJ1-1; TRBD1 matches 7 bases. The CDR3 is 14 amino acids. The V gene's germline CDR1 is LNHDA and CDR2 SQIVND (reference sequence). J lost 0 bases, V lost 6 bases, and 4 bases had no gene match. Full variable domain (outside the CDR3, taken from reference TRBV19 and TRBJ1-1): DGGITQSPKYLFRKEGQNVTLSCEQNLNHDAMYWYRQDPGQGLRLIYYSQIVNDFQKGDIAEGYSVSREKKESFPLTVTSAQKNPTAFYLCASRWGQLNTEAFFGQGTRLTVV.

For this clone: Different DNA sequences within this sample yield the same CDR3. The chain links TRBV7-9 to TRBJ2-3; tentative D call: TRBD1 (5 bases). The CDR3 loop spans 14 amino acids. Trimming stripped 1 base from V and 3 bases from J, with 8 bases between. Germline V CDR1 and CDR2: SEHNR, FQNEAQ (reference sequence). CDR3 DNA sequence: TGTGCCAGCAGCTTAGGTGCAGGGACAGATACGCAGTATTTT. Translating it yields CASSLGAGTDTQYF.

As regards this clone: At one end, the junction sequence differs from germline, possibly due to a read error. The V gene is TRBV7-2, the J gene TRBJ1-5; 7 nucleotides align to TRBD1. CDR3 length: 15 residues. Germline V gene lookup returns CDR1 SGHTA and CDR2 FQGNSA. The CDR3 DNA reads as TGTGCCAGCAGCCCGCAGGGGGGTAGCAGTCAGCCCCAGCATTTT. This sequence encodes CASSPQGGSSQPQHF. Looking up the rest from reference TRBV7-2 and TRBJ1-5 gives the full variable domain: GAGVSQSPSNKVTEKGKDVELRCDPISGHTALYWYRQSLGQGLEFLIYFQGNSAPDKSGLPSDRFSAERTGGSVSTLTIQRTQQEDSAVYLCASSPQGGSSQPQHFGDGTRLSIL.

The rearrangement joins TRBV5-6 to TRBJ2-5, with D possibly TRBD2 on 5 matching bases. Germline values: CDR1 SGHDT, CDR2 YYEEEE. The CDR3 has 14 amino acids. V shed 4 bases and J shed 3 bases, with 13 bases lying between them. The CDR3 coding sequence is TGTGCCAGCAGCGTAGGACCGGGGAAAGAGACCCAGTACTTC. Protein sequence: CASSVGPGKETQYF.

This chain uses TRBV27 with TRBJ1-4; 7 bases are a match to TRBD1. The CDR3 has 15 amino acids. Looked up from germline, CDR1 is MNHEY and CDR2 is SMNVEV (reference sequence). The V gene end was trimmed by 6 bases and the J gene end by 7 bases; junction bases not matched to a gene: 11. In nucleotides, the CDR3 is TGTGCCAGCAGGCGCCGACAGGGCTATAGTGAAAAACTGTTTTTT. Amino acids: CASRRRQGYSEKLFF.

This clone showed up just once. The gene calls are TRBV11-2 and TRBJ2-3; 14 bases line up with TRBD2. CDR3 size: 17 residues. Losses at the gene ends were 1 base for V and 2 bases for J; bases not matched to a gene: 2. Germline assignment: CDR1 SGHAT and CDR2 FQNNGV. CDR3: CASSLGLAGGPTDTQYF. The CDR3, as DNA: TGTGCCAGCAGCTTAGGACTAGCGGGGGGGCCCACAGATACGCAGTATTTT.

The CDR3 reads CASSLGQGRGGYTF. CDR3 DNA sequence: TGTGCCAGCAGCTTAGGACAGGGGAGGGGTGGCTACACCTTC. The V and J genes are TRBV7-2 and TRBJ1-2; TRBD1 matches 8 bases. CDR3 length: 14 residues. Germline V gives CDR1 SGHTA, CDR2 FQGNSA. V gave up 1 base and J gave up 7 bases; unmatched junction bases: 5.

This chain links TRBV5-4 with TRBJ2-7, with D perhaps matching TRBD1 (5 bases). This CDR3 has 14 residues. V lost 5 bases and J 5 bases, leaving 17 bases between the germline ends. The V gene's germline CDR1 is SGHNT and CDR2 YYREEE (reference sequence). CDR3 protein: CASRKGQGSHEQYF. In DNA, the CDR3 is TGTGCCAGCAGGAAGGGGCAGGGATCCCACGAGCAGTACTTC.

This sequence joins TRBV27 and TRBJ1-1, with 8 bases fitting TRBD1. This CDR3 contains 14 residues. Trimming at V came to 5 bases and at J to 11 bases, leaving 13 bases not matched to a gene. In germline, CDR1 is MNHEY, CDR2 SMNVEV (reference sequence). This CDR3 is CASSPRGDRWGAFF. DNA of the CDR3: TGTGCCAGCAGTCCCCGGGGGGACAGGTGGGGGGCTTTCTTT.

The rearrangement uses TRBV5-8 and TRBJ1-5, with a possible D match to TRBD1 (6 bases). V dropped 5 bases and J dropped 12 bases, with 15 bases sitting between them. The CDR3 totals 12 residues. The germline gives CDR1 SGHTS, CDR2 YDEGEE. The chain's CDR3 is CASRDGAGVQHF. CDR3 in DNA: TGTGCCAGCAGAGATGGGGCAGGGGTCCAGCATTTT.

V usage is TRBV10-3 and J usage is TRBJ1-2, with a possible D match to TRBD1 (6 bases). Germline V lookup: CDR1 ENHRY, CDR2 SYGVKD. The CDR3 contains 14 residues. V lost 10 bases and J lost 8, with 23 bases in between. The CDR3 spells CATSPRGGDGGYTF. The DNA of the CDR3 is TGTGCCACCTCCCCCCGAGGGGGGGACGGGGGCTACACCTTC.

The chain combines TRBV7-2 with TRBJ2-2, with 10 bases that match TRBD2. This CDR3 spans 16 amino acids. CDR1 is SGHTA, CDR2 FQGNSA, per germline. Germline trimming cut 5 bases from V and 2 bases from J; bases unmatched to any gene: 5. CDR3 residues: CASSPRTSGNTGELFF. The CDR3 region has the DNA TGTGCCAGCAGCCCCCGGACTAGCGGAAACACCGGGGAGCTGTTTTTT.

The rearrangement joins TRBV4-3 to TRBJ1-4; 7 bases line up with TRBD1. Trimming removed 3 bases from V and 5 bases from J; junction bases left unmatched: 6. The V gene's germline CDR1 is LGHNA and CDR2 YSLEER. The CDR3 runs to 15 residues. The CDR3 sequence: CASSHNRGSNEKLFF. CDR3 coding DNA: TGCGCCAGCAGCCACAACAGGGGATCCAATGAAAAACTGTTTTTT.